Listed below are T cell receptor beta chains from one sample, sequenced in a study of blood T cell repertoires in COVID-19. Data came from immunoSEQ multiplex PCR; TCRdb stores just in-frame clones and leaves some out. The table lists 20,000 to 30,000 clones, nearly 90% of them singletons. Material: peripheral blood. The receptors shown here come from a man in his 70s with acute or convalescent COVID-19. Both conserved end residues are part of each CDR3. A D gene is named only where the DNA matches it firmly. The size entry is marked missing in some rows and otherwise reads once, few, many or a size class.

V: TRBV28; size: NA; J: TRBJ2-7; D: TRBD1; DNA: TGTGCCAGCAGCACCGGGACAGACTACGAGCAGTACTTC; CDR3: CASSTGTDYEQYF
V: TRBV6-6; size: NA; J: TRBJ1-2; D: NA; DNA: TGTGCCAGCAGCCTCGAAGGGGCGCGTGGCTACACCTTC; CDR3: CASSLEGARGYTF
V: TRBV3-1/TRBV3-2; size: once; J: TRBJ2-1; D: TRBD2; DNA: TGTGCCAGCAGCCGTAGCGGGAGGACATACAATGAGCAGTTCTTC; CDR3: CASSRSGRTYNEQFF
V: TRBV7-9; size: NA; J: TRBJ2-7; D: NA; DNA: TGTGCCAGCAGCTTAGATGGCAGGCGCTCCTACGAGCAGTACTTC; CDR3: CASSLDGRRSYEQYF
V: TRBV7-3; size: once; J: TRBJ2-6; D: NA; DNA: TGTGCCAGCAGCCCAGATCAAAGCTGGAGTGGGGCCAACGTCCTGACTTTC; CDR3: CASSPDQSWSGANVLTF
V: TRBV18; size: NA; J: TRBJ2-7; D: NA; DNA: TGTGCCAGCTCACCCAGGGGCCTGGGCGAGCAGTACTTC; CDR3: CASSPRGLGEQYF
V: TRBV18; size: NA; J: TRBJ1-2; D: TRBD1; DNA: TGTGCCAGCTCACCGGGACAGTATGGCTACACCTTC; CDR3: CASSPGQYGYTF
V: TRBV5-1; size: NA; J: TRBJ2-2; D: TRBD2; DNA: TGCGCCAGCAGCGTCCTAGCGGGAGGTGACTCATTGCGGCTGTTTTTT; CDR3: CASSVLAGGDSLRLFF
V: TRBV6-6; size: NA; J: TRBJ1-2; D: NA; DNA: TGTGCCAGCAGTTACGTGGACAGTGAAGAGGGCTACACCTTC; CDR3: CASSYVDSEEGYTF
V: TRBV18; size: NA; J: TRBJ1-3; D: TRBD1; DNA: TGTGCCAGCTCACCTATACCGACAGGGACTTTTGGAAACACCATATATTTT; CDR3: CASSPIPTGTFGNTIYF
V: TRBV5-6; size: NA; J: TRBJ1-2; D: NA; DNA: TGTGCCAGCAGCTTGGGGCAGAACGCCCATGGCTACACCTTC; CDR3: CASSLGQNAHGYTF
V: TRBV5-1; size: NA; J: TRBJ1-5; D: NA; DNA: TGCGCCAGCAGCCTAACGGGACTCAATCAGCCCCAGCATTTT; CDR3: CASSLTGLNQPQHF
V: TRBV29-1; size: NA; J: TRBJ2-4; D: NA; DNA: TGCAGCGTTGTTCTATTTAACATTCAGTACTTC; CDR3: CSVVLFNIQYF
V: TRBV5-1; size: NA; J: TRBJ2-5; D: NA; DNA: TGCGCCAGCAGCTTGGTGGCAGATGAGACCCAGTACTTC; CDR3: CASSLVADETQYF
V: TRBV11-1; size: NA; J: TRBJ2-7; D: TRBD1; DNA: TGTGCCAGCAGCTCCGGGACAGGGACCTACGAGCAGTACTTC; CDR3: CASSSGTGTYEQYF
V: TRBV6-5; size: NA; J: TRBJ2-3; D: NA; DNA: TGTGCCAGCTTGGGGCGGAGTTCAGATACGCAGTATTTT; CDR3: CASLGRSSDTQYF
V: TRBV28; size: NA; J: TRBJ1-2; D: NA; DNA: TGTGCCAGCAGTTTAGTAGCAGCCCATGGCTACACCTTC; CDR3: CASSLVAAHGYTF
V: TRBV9; size: few; J: TRBJ1-2; D: NA; DNA: TGTGCCAGCAGCGCCGACCTCGAGGCTCCCTATGGCTACACCTTC; CDR3: CASSADLEAPYGYTF
V: TRBV27; size: few; J: TRBJ2-5; D: NA; DNA: TGTGCCAGCGGCCAGCCGGGGACCCAGTACTTC; CDR3: CASGQPGTQYF
V: TRBV5-1; size: NA; J: TRBJ2-3; D: NA; DNA: TGCGCCAGCAGCCGCGGGGGCGGGAGCGGCACAGATACGCAGTATTTT; CDR3: CASSRGGGSGTDTQYF
V: TRBV20-1; size: NA; J: TRBJ1-2; D: NA; DNA: TGCAGTGCGCCAGGCCCCTATGGCTACACCTTC; CDR3: CSAPGPYGYTF
V: TRBV20-1; size: once; J: TRBJ1-2; D: NA; DNA: TGCAGTGCTAGTGTCGGGGGGCCCTATGGCTACACCTTC; CDR3: CSASVGGPYGYTF
V: TRBV7-9; size: few; J: TRBJ1-3; D: NA; DNA: TGTGCCAGCAGCTGGAGGGGTAGCTCTGGAAACACCATATATTTT; CDR3: CASSWRGSSGNTIYF
V: TRBV5-1; size: NA; J: TRBJ2-7; D: NA; DNA: TGCGCCAGCAGCTCCCCATCGGACAGCAGTTCCTACGAGCAGTACTTC; CDR3: CASSSPSDSSSYEQYF
V: TRBV29-1; size: NA; J: TRBJ2-7; D: TRBD1; DNA: TGCAGCGTTGAAAAGCAGGGGGCGGGCGAGCAGTACTTC; CDR3: CSVEKQGAGEQYF
V: TRBV4-1; size: NA; J: TRBJ1-2; D: TRBD1; DNA: TGCGCCAGCAGCCAAGATATGGGACAGGGGACCTATGGCTACACCTTC; CDR3: CASSQDMGQGTYGYTF
V: TRBV7-6; size: NA; J: TRBJ2-2; D: TRBD2; DNA: TGTGCCAGCAGCCTGGGGGTAGCGGGAGTATCCGGGGAGCTGTTTTTT; CDR3: CASSLGVAGVSGELFF
V: TRBV4-1; size: NA; J: TRBJ1-1; D: NA; DNA: TGCGCCAGCAGCCAATACCCGACTGGAGGGGCTTTCTTT; CDR3: CASSQYPTGGAFF
V: TRBV12-3/TRBV12-4; size: NA; J: TRBJ1-4; D: NA; DNA: TGTGCCACCTCCACGGGGGGAAAACTGTTTTTT; CDR3: CATSTGGKLFF
V: TRBV19; size: NA; J: TRBJ2-2; D: NA; DNA: TGTGCCAGCAGAGGGAGCGCAATCACCGGGGAGCTGTTTTTT; CDR3: CASRGSAITGELFF
V: TRBV27; size: NA; J: TRBJ1-6; D: TRBD1; DNA: TGTGCCAGCAGTCAATCGACAGGGACCTATAATTCACCCCTCCACTTT; CDR3: CASSQSTGTYNSPLHF